This entry lists 19 T cell receptor beta chains sequenced from one sample in a study of OX40 agonist ivuxolimab in advanced cancers. Some clones are missing from TCRdb's copy, which holds only in-frame ones; the method was immunoSEQ multiplex PCR. The table includes approximately 40,000 clones, less than 85% detected once. This material consisted of CD4+ or CD8+ T cells sorted from blood, taken in a trial of the OX40 agonist ivuxolimab. These receptors were obtained from an adult with an advanced solid tumor such as melanoma, head and neck, liver or kidney cancer.

The gene calls are TRBV28 and TRBJ1-1; a possible D gene is TRBD1 (6 bases). CDR1 and CDR2 from the germline V gene are MDHEN and SYDVKM. V lost 8 bases and J lost 4, with 20 bases in between. The CDR3 totals 15 residues. The CDR3 loop reads CASEGLYGGLTEAFF. CDR3 sequence (DNA): TGTGCCAGCGAAGGACTTTACGGGGGGCTCACTGAAGCTTTCTTT.

The chain employs TRBV7-8 and TRBJ1-3, with D unclear. V was cut by 4 bases and J by 0 bases, with 7 bases left in between. From germline, CDR1 is SGHVS and CDR2 FQNEAQ. This CDR3 contains 14 residues. The CDR3 sequence: CASSSTFSGNTIYF. The CDR3 DNA reads TGTGCCAGCAGCTCGACCTTCTCTGGAAACACCATATATTTT. Looking up the rest from reference TRBV7-8 and TRBJ1-3 gives the full variable domain: GAGVSQSPRYKVAKRGQDVALRCDPISGHVSLFWYQQALGQGPEFLTYFQNEAQLDKSGLPSDRFFAERPEGSVSTLKIQRTQQEDSAVYLCASSSTFSGNTIYFGEGSWLTVV.

The chain employs TRBV6-5 and TRBJ2-5; maybe TRBD2 (5 bases). V lost 0 bases to trimming and J lost 5 bases, with 10 bases between them. Germline CDR1 MNHEY, CDR2 SVGAGI. The CDR3 runs 14 residues. In nucleotides, the CDR3 is TGTGCCAGCAGTTACTCCAGGTCGGGGGAGACCCAGTACTTC. Protein: CASSYSRSGETQYF.

The V and J genes are TRBV21-1 and TRBJ1-1; TRBD1 is the table's D call and was not checked against the DNA. TRBV21-1 is a recognized pseudogene. This CDR3 region has 16 residues. CDR3 protein: CASSKAPTGWGTEAFF. The CDR3 nucleotides are TGTGCCAGCAGCAAAGCGCCGACAGGCTGGGGCACTGAAGCTTTCTTT.

The chain recombines TRBV5-1 with TRBJ2-1; 9 positions match TRBD2. Germline CDR1 is SGHRS and CDR2 is YFSETQ. The CDR3 sequence is 15 residues long. V shed 7 bases, J shed 5 bases, and the junction held 10 bases outside the gene matches. CDR3: CASRLQTSGDNEQFF. CDR3 nucleotides: TGCGCCAGCCGCCTTCAGACTAGCGGAGACAATGAGCAGTTCTTC. Based on the CDR3 plus reference TRBV5-1 and TRBJ2-1, the full variable domain is KAGVTQTPRYLIKTRGQQVTLSCSPISGHRSVSWYQQTPGQGLQFLFEYFSETQRNKGNFPGRFSGRQFSNSRSEMNVSTLELGDSALYLCASRLQTSGDNEQFFGPGTRLTVL.

This sequence joins TRBV7-8 and TRBJ2-2; 9 nucleotides agree with TRBD2. CDR1 and CDR2 from the germline V gene are SGHVS and FQNEAQ. The CDR3 extends over 17 amino acids. After removal of 0 bases from V and 8 bases from J, the junction contained 10 bases not matched to a gene. CDR3 sequence (DNA): TGTGCCAGCAGCTTAGCACCCCGGACTAGCGCAAGAGGGGAGCTGTTTTTT. Translation: CASSLAPRTSARGELFF.

The gene calls are TRBV6-5 and TRBJ2-2, with D perhaps assigned TRBD1 or TRBD2 (5 bases each). The V gene lost 6 bases and the J gene lost 4 bases, with 9 bases spanning the gap. The CDR3 runs 13 residues. CDR1 MNHEY and CDR2 SVGAGI come from the germline V gene. CDR3 in amino acids: CASRRGFTGELFF. The CDR3 coding sequence is TGTGCCAGCAGGAGGGGTTTCACCGGGGAGCTGTTTTTT.

The rearrangement links TRBV4-3 to TRBJ2-3; 10 bases are shared with TRBD1. V lost 4 bases, J lost 0 bases, and 4 bases stayed unmatched. Per germline, CDR1 LGHNA and CDR2 YSLEER. CDR3 length: 16 amino acids. The chain's CDR3 is CASSLWGQGSTDTQYF. The DNA for the CDR3 is TGCGCCAGCAGCCTTTGGGGACAGGGGAGCACAGATACGCAGTATTTT.

The CDR3 DNA sequence: TGTGCCAGCAGTGAGCATTCTGAAGCTTTCTTT. Amino acids: CASSEHSEAFF. V gene TRBV2 combines with J gene TRBJ1-1; D unclear. There are 11 residues in the CDR3. V was clipped by 3 bases and J by 6 bases, with 5 bases between them. Germline V CDR1 and CDR2: SNHLY, FYNNEI.

The genes are TRBV19 and TRBJ1-2, with D unclear. Trimming cost V 6 bases and J 7 bases, with 15 bases left between them. The CDR3 has 13 amino acids. Germline V gene lookup returns CDR1 LNHDA and CDR2 SQIVND (reference sequence). CDR3 DNA sequence: TGTGCCAGTAGGACCGGGAACCTGCCTGGCTACACCTTC. Protein product: CASRTGNLPGYTF.

The chain uses TRBV7-2 and TRBJ2-7, with 8 bases aligning to TRBD1. This CDR3 has 15 amino acids. Unmatched junction bases numbered 6, after V lost 5 bases and J lost 0 bases. Germline-derived CDR1 and CDR2 are SGHTA and FQGNSA. The CDR3 DNA sequence: TGTGCCAGCAGCCCCCGGACAGGGTCCTCCTACGAGCAGTACTTC. This gives the protein CASSPRTGSSYEQYF.

Concerning this clone itself: Given the absence of the conserved phenylalanine or tryptophan at the CDR3 end, a read error is likely. The limits of the CDR3 on the DNA are not certain, so only TCRdb's listed CDR3 is given. This chain links TRBV11-3 with TRBJ1-1. Ends included, the CDR3 has 10 residues. CDR1 SGHNT and CDR2 YENEEA come from the germline V gene. The CDR3 loop is CASSSGGAVL.

This sequence joins TRBV6-5 and TRBJ1-5; possible D gene TRBD1, 6 bases. CDR1 is MNHEY, CDR2 SVGAGI, per germline. The CDR3 spans 14 residues. Trimming removed 6 bases from V and 0 bases from J, with 9 bases in between. In DNA form, the CDR3 reads TGTGCCAGCAGAGAACAGGGTAGCAATCAGCCCCAGCATTTT. It encodes CASREQGSNQPQHF.

The V call is TRBV10-2, the J call TRBJ1-6; D is unclear. CDR1 is WSHSY and CDR2 is SAAADI in the germline V gene. Trimming took off 7 bases at V and 5 bases at J, with 6 bases between the two ends. The CDR3 has 12 amino acids. The CDR3 region has the DNA TGCGCCAGCACCCCGGATAATTCACCCCTCCACTTT. Protein: CASTPDNSPLHF.

This sequence joins TRBV2 and TRBJ2-1; 8 bases agree with TRBD2. Germline V lookup: CDR1 SNHLY, CDR2 FYNNEI. Losses at the gene ends were 6 bases for V and 5 bases for J; bases not matched to a gene: 15. The CDR3 totals 17 residues. The CDR3 region has the DNA TGTGCCAGCAGCGGTTCTACGGGAGGGCCGTTCCACAATGAGCAGTTCTTC. Encoded protein: CASSGSTGGPFHNEQFF. Looking up the rest from reference TRBV2 and TRBJ2-1 gives the full variable domain: EPEVTQTPSHQVTQMGQEVILRCVPISNHLYFYWYRQILGQKVEFLVSFYNNEISEKSEIFDDQFSVERPDGSNFTLKIRSTKLEDSAMYFCASSGSTGGPFHNEQFFGPGTRLTVL.

This clone was detected only a few times. This chain joins TRBV4-1 and TRBJ2-2; D remains ambiguous. V was clipped by 1 base and J by 7 bases, with 16 bases between them. This CDR3 region has 16 residues. CDR1 and CDR2 from the germline V gene are MGHRA and YSYEKL. The CDR3 nucleotides are TGCGCCAGCAGCCAAGGTCATCGAAGGGTGGACGGGGAGCTGTTTTTT. Translated: CASSQGHRRVDGELFF.

The chain has TRBV5-1 and TRBJ1-1, with 7 bases lining up with TRBD1. V was clipped by 2 bases and J by 2 bases; unmatched bases: 3. The germline V gene has CDR1 SGHRS and CDR2 YFSETQ. This CDR3 has 14 amino acids. The CDR3 loop is CASSFGDRNTEAFF. The CDR3 DNA sequence: TGCGCCAGCAGCTTTGGGGACAGAAACACTGAAGCTTTCTTT. Variable domain in full (rest from reference TRBV5-1 and TRBJ1-1): KAGVTQTPRYLIKTRGQQVTLSCSPISGHRSVSWYQQTPGQGLQFLFEYFSETQRNKGNFPGRFSGRQFSNSRSEMNVSTLELGDSALYLCASSFGDRNTEAFFGQGTRLTVV.

The chain employs TRBV30 and TRBJ2-7, with 9 bases matching TRBD1. CDR1 and CDR2 from the germline V gene are GTSNPN and SVGIG (reference sequence). Trimming at V came to 0 bases and at J to 3 bases, leaving 3 bases not matched to a gene. The CDR3 extends over 14 amino acids. This CDR3 is CAWSVTGGVYEQYF. Written as DNA, the CDR3 is TGTGCCTGGAGTGTTACAGGGGGCGTCTACGAGCAGTACTTC.

The chain couples TRBV19 to TRBJ1-5; 7 nucleotides agree with TRBD1. The J segment lost 0 bases and the V segment lost 5 bases, leaving 4 bases of the junction unmatched. The germline gives CDR1 LNHDA, CDR2 SQIVND (reference sequence). The CDR3 loop spans 15 amino acids. This CDR3 reads CASSSQGNSNQPQHF. The CDR3 DNA is TGTGCCAGTAGTTCACAGGGGAATAGCAATCAGCCCCAGCATTTT.